These T cell receptor beta chains were read from a single sample in a study of T cell changes during pregnancy in multiple sclerosis. Profiling relied on immunoSEQ multiplex PCR, and the TCRdb table lists in-frame clones only, not all of them. The table lists about 44,000 clones, roughly 87% of them singletons. Source: CD4+ T cells from peripheral blood mononuclear cells, taken after pregnancy. These receptors were collected from a female donor with multiple sclerosis, enrolled in a pregnancy study. Both conserved end residues are part of each CDR3. A D gene is named only where the DNA matches it firmly. Expanded clones are given a class, and other clones once, few, many or no size at all.

D	V	size	J	DNA	CDR3
NA	TRBV5-1	NA	TRBJ2-1	TGCGCCAGCAGCCCTTGGACATCCTACAATGAGCAGTTCTTC	CASSPWTSYNEQFF
NA	TRBV6-1	once	TRBJ1-2	TGTGCCAGCAGTGAAGTCGGGAGCTTCTCAGATGGCTACACCTTC	CASSEVGSFSDGYTF
TRBD1	TRBV28	NA	TRBJ1-5	TGTGCCAGCAGTTCCCTAAACCCGACAGGGTGGGAAGATCAGCCCCAGCATTTT	CASSSLNPTGWEDQPQHF
NA	TRBV19	NA	TRBJ1-1	TGTGCCAGTAACCCTGCTGGGGGGGCCTTGAACACTGAAGCTTTCTTT	CASNPAGGALNTEAFF
TRBD1	TRBV6-6	NA	TRBJ1-5	TGTGCCAGCAGGGCACCGGGACAGGGGTCGAAGCCCCAGCATTTT	CASRAPGQGSKPQHF
NA	TRBV5-1	NA	TRBJ2-5	TGCGCCAGCAGCTATGGATACCGGGAACAAGAGACCCAGTACTTC	CASSYGYREQETQYF
NA	TRBV4-3	NA	TRBJ2-7	TGCGCCAGCAGCCAGCCCCCCGGTGCCGAGCAGTACTTC	CASSQPPGAEQYF
NA	TRBV5-1	NA	TRBJ2-3	TGCGCCAGCAGTCGTCAGTTTGCGGGCACAGATACGCAGTATTTT	CASSRQFAGTDTQYF
NA	TRBV5-4	NA	TRBJ1-1	TGTGCCAGCAGCCCACGGCGGGGGCAGGGTGGGACTGAAGCTTTCTTT	CASSPRRGQGGTEAFF
NA	TRBV6-1	once	TRBJ2-5	TGTGCCAGCAGTGATGGTACAGCCACCCAAGAGACCCAGTACTTC	CASSDGTATQETQYF
TRBD1	TRBV6-5	NA	TRBJ2-7	TGTGCCAGCAGTTACTCCGGGACAGGGCAGAGCTACGAGCAGTACTTC	CASSYSGTGQSYEQYF
NA	TRBV7-9	NA	TRBJ1-2	TGTGCCAGCAGCCCCGACAACCACTATGGCTACACCTTC	CASSPDNHYGYTF
NA	TRBV5-4	NA	TRBJ1-2	TGTGCCAGCAGCTTGGAAGATGGCAGGCGCTACACCTTC	CASSLEDGRRYTF
NA	TRBV20-1	once	TRBJ2-1	TGCAGTGCTACCAATCGGAATGAGCAGTTCTTC	CSATNRNEQFF
TRBD2	TRBV5-1	NA	TRBJ2-3	TGCGCCAGCAGTTCCGGGACTAGCGGGAGGGAGACGCAGTATTTT	CASSSGTSGRETQYF
TRBD2	TRBV28	NA	TRBJ2-7	TGTGCCAGCAGTTCCCCGGGGGGTGTCATGTCCTACGAGCAGTACTTC	CASSSPGGVMSYEQYF
TRBD2	TRBV7-3	NA	TRBJ2-2	TGTGCCAGCAGACGGGAGGGGCACACCGGGGAGCTGTTTTTT	CASRREGHTGELFF
NA	TRBV27	NA	TRBJ1-1	TGTGCCAGCAGTTTAACCGAGGACACTGAAGCTTTCTTT	CASSLTEDTEAFF
NA	TRBV10-3	NA	TRBJ1-3	TGTGCCATTATCGGCACAGGGGGAAACACCATATATTTT	CAIIGTGGNTIYF
NA	TRBV10-3	few	TRBJ1-1	TGTGCCATCAAGACAGGGAACACTGAAGCTTTCTTT	CAIKTGNTEAFF
NA	TRBV28	NA	TRBJ2-7	TGTGCCAGCAGTTTGGGAGACCACTCCTACGAGCAGTACTTC	CASSLGDHSYEQYF
TRBD1	TRBV28	NA	TRBJ2-5	TGTGCCAGCAGTTTAGACAGGGGGCGGGCCTGGACCCAGTACTTC	CASSLDRGRAWTQYF
NA	TRBV19	NA	TRBJ1-4	TGTGCCAGCACTGAATTACAGGGAAGAATCAGAAAACTGTTTTTT	CASTELQGRIRKLFF